This T cell receptor (beta chain) was recovered during a study of T cell responses to AZD1222 COVID-19 vaccine. Overall study findings and caveats: The study reported that nearly half of spike-specific TCRs target unmutated variant regions. All repertoire sampling was performed exclusively after the peak T cell response. Just five or six AZD1222 recipients were seropositive at baseline.

About this clone: What it binds is unknown.

The CDR3 is 12 amino acids. Between the trimmed V and J ends, which lost 10 bases and 4 bases, there was a span of 12 bases. The V gene's germline CDR1 is MNHEY and CDR2 SMNVEV (reference sequence). The repertoire was sequenced with immunoSEQ multiplex PCR; TCRdb's copy has only in-frame clones and lacks some. The table records 65,000 to 80,000 clones, 87% of them present only once. This clonotype originated in an adult in good health. This specimen was peripheral blood, taken on day 0 of AZD1222 vaccination. J is TRBJ2-3 and V is TRBV27, with D possibly being TRBD1 (5 bases). CDR3 in amino acids: CATQGSADTQYF. The CDR3 region has the DNA TGTGCCACCCAGGGAAGCGCAGATACGCAGTATTTT.